The rows below give T cell receptor beta chains drawn from one sample of a study of cytomegalovirus exposure and HLA in healthy donors. Measured with immunoSEQ multiplex PCR; TCRdb has only the in-frame clones, and not every one. The repertoire consists of over 80,000 clones, with around three fifths occurring once and the leading ten covering about 6.3%. The material sequenced was PBMCs. The receptor source for this set is a boy younger than 18 in good health and CMV-seropositive. The CDR3 runs from the conserved cysteine through the conserved F or W. The order of the fields is V gene, J gene, clone size, D gene, CDR3 protein, CDR3 DNA. The D gene is left open where the match is weak. Clone size is shown for a subset of rows, as once, few, many or a class of expanded clone.

>TRBV4-3|TRBJ2-1|.|.
CASSPRGSAGEQFF
TGCGCCAGCAGCCCGCGGGGATCGGCCGGGGAGCAGTTCTTC
>TRBV5-5|TRBJ1-2|.|.
CASSLTDPIYGYTF
TGTGCCAGCAGCTTGACAGACCCTATTTATGGCTACACCTTC
>TRBV18|TRBJ1-5|.|.
CASAGSRNQPQHF
TGTGCCAGCGCAGGGTCGCGCAATCAGCCCCAGCATTTT
>TRBV6-1|TRBJ2-1|few|.
CASSEYSSGSNEQFF
TGTGCCAGCAGTGAATACAGTTCAGGATCCAATGAGCAGTTCTTC
>TRBV9|TRBJ2-3|.|.
CASSLRGDRRGTDTQYF
TGTGCCAGCAGCCTCAGGGGGGACCGTCGGGGCACAGATACGCAGTATTTT
>TRBV7-9|TRBJ2-3|.|TRBD1
CASNPGYGQGGGTDTQYF
TGTGCCAGCAACCCAGGTTATGGACAGGGGGGGGGCACAGATACGCAGTATTTT
>TRBV6-5|TRBJ1-2|.|.
CASSRSGLIDYGYTF
TGTGCCAGCAGTCGGTCGGGGTTGATAGATTATGGCTACACCTTC
>TRBV9|TRBJ2-1|.|TRBD2
CASSSGSSGGFDEQFF
TGTGCCAGCAGCTCCGGATCGAGCGGGGGGTTCGATGAGCAGTTCTTC
>TRBV6-5|TRBJ1-5|.|TRBD1
CASQLTGDSNQPQNF
TGTGCCAGTCAGTTAACAGGGGATAGCAATCAGCCCCAGAATTTT
>TRBV6-1|TRBJ2-7|.|TRBD1
CATRTGTGSYEQYF
TGTGCCACCCGGACCGGGACAGGTTCCTACGAGCAGTACTTC
>TRBV5-6|TRBJ1-5|.|TRBD1
CASSLGEGAGNQPQHF
TGTGCCAGCAGCTTGGGTGAGGGGGCAGGCAATCAGCCCCAGCATTTT
>TRBV4-1|TRBJ2-2|once|.
CASSQVTNTGELFF
TGCGCCAGCAGCCAAGTTACGAACACCGGGGAGCTGTTTTTT
>TRBV2|TRBJ1-2|.|.
CASSVQQDYGYTF
TGTGCCAGCAGTGTCCAGCAGGACTATGGCTACACCTTC
>TRBV7-6|TRBJ2-6|.|.
CASSPTSGSSGANVLTF
TGTGCCAGCAGCCCCACCTCGGGTAGCTCTGGGGCCAACGTCCTGACTTTC
>TRBV30|TRBJ2-5|.|TRBD1
CAWSVGQAKRRETQYF
TGTGCCTGGAGTGTTGGACAGGCCAAAAGGCGGGAGACCCAGTACTTC
>TRBV27|TRBJ2-7|.|.
CASRLRGTPLSEQYF
TGTGCCAGCAGGCTGAGGGGGACCCCCCTAAGCGAGCAGTACTTC
>TRBV7-9|TRBJ1-2|.|TRBD1
CASSSGDRPWGYTF
TGTGCCAGCAGCTCCGGGGACAGGCCATGGGGCTACACCTTC
>TRBV29-1|TRBJ1-5|.|TRBD1
CSAGQGGNQPQNF
TGCAGCGCCGGACAGGGAGGGAATCAGCCCCAGAATTTT
>TRBV7-9|TRBJ2-5|.|TRBD1
CATTWGRGLPETQYF
TGTGCCACTACGTGGGGCAGGGGGCTTCCGGAGACCCAGTACTTC
>TRBV6-5|TRBJ1-1|.|.
CASSYFSRGDNTEAFF
TGTGCCAGCAGTTACTTCAGTCGGGGAGATAACACTGAAGCTTTCTTT
>TRBV27|TRBJ2-3|few|TRBD2
CASSLLTSGGAWDTQYF
TGTGCCAGCAGTTTATTGACTAGCGGGGGGGCATGGGATACGCAGTATTTT
>TRBV6-1|TRBJ2-1|.|.
CASIFTHEQFF
TGTGCCAGCATCTTTACACATGAGCAGTTCTTC
>TRBV29-1|TRBJ1-1|.|.
CSVSAGVNTEAFF
TGCAGCGTCTCGGCGGGGGTGAACACTGAAGCTTTCTTT
>TRBV25-1|TRBJ1-4|.|.
CASSEGYDEKLFF
TGTGCCAGCAGTGAGGGCTACGATGAAAAACTGTTTTTT
>TRBV27|TRBJ2-1|.|TRBD2
CASSSISGRSNEQFF
TGTGCCAGCAGTTCAATTAGCGGGAGGAGCAATGAGCAGTTCTTC
>TRBV13|TRBJ2-2|.|TRBD2
CASSLRWGGRVTGELFF
TGTGCCAGCAGCTTACGGTGGGGCGGGAGAGTCACCGGGGAGCTGTTTTTT
>TRBV5-6|TRBJ1-1|.|TRBD1
CASSRNRGTQAFF
TGTGCCAGCAGCCGAAACAGGGGAACGCAAGCTTTCTTT
>TRBV6-5|TRBJ1-2|.|.
CASSSSPADINYGYTF
TGTGCCAGCAGTTCGAGTCCCGCAGACATAAACTATGGCTACACCTTC
>TRBV30|TRBJ1-1|few|.
CAYSQGPEAFF
TGTGCCTACTCCCAGGGCCCTGAAGCTTTCTTT
>TRBV7-9|TRBJ1-1|.|TRBD1
CSSSQGGNEAFF
TGTTCCAGCAGCCAAGGGGGCAATGAAGCTTTCTTT
>TRBV5-4|TRBJ2-7|.|TRBD1
CASSPGQLTYEQYF
TGTGCCAGCAGCCCGGGACAGTTGACCTACGAGCAGTACTTC
>TRBV27|TRBJ2-7|few|.
CASSRGNNYEQYF
TGTGCCAGTTCCCGGGGGAATAACTACGAGCAGTACTTC
>TRBV27|TRBJ2-1|.|.
CASSLAVSYSNEQFF
TGTGCCAGCAGTTTAGCAGTGTCTTATTCCAATGAGCAGTTCTTC
>TRBV9|TRBJ2-1|few|TRBD2
CASSVGGGGAYNEQFF
TGTGCCAGCAGCGTAGGGGGCGGGGGTGCCTACAATGAGCAGTTCTTC
>TRBV29-1|TRBJ2-7|.|.
CSTRLGPYEQYF
TGCAGCACGCGACTAGGACCTTACGAGCAGTACTTC
>TRBV11-2|TRBJ1-2|.|.
CASSLANRAGYTF
TGTGCCAGCAGCTTAGCAAACAGGGCGGGCTACACCTTC
>TRBV7-8|TRBJ2-7|.|TRBD2
CASSLLASGYEQYF
TGTGCCAGCAGCTTACTTGCTAGCGGCTACGAGCAGTACTTC
>TRBV7-3|TRBJ1-1|.|.
CASSSTSASEAFF
TGTGCCAGCAGCTCCACGAGTGCATCTGAAGCTTTCTTT
>TRBV23-1|TRBJ2-1|.|.
CASSQCGRVEDEQFF
TGCGCCAGCAGTCAATGCGGCAGGGTTGAGGATGAGCAGTTCTTC
>TRBV27|TRBJ2-7|few|.
CASRRVREVPSYEQYF
TGTGCCAGCAGAAGGGTCAGGGAGGTGCCCTCCTACGAGCAGTACTTC
>TRBV10-2|TRBJ2-7|.|.
CASSGKRSSYEQYF
TGCGCCAGCAGTGGCAAGCGGAGCTCCTACGAGCAGTACTTC
>TRBV27|TRBJ1-6|.|.
CASSLGWGRINSPLHF
TGTGCCAGCAGTTTGGGGTGGGGCAGAATTAATTCACCCCTCCACTTT
>TRBV30|TRBJ1-2|.|TRBD1
CAGETGGGGYTF
TGTGCCGGGGAGACAGGGGGAGGTGGCTACACCTTC
>TRBV6-5|TRBJ1-2|.|.
CASSYSGGDYGYTF
TGTGCCAGCAGTTACTCGGGGGGGGACTATGGCTACACCTTC
>TRBV18|TRBJ2-5|.|.
CASSPLDGGQETQYF
TGTGCCAGCTCACCACTAGATGGCGGACAAGAGACCCAGTACTTC
>TRBV13|TRBJ2-7|.|.
CASSSRGVEQYF
TGTGCCAGCAGCTCCAGGGGCGTCGAGCAGTACTTC
>TRBV14|TRBJ2-3|.|TRBD1
CASSESGTGATDTQYF
TGTGCCAGCAGCGAATCCGGGACAGGGGCTACAGATACGCAGTATTTT
>TRBV2|TRBJ2-7|.|TRBD2
CASMTAGGPSYEQYF
TGTGCCAGCATGACGGCGGGAGGTCCCTCCTACGAGCAGTACTTC
>TRBV9|TRBJ2-1|.|TRBD1
CASSVGLRDRDNEQFF
TGTGCCAGCAGCGTAGGGTTACGGGACAGGGACAATGAGCAGTTCTTC
>TRBV6-5|TRBJ1-6|.|TRBD1
CASSSTRTGNNSPLHF
TGTGCCAGCAGTTCCACAAGGACAGGGAATAATTCACCCCTCCACTTT
>TRBV18|TRBJ2-2|.|.
CASSPTGGNTGELFF
TGTGCCAGCTCACCAACCGGAGGGAACACCGGGGAGCTGTTTTTT
>TRBV11-3|TRBJ2-3|.|.
CASSSQLDTQYF
TGTGCCAGCAGCTCCCAGTTGGATACGCAGTATTTT